This T cell receptor (beta chain) originates from a study of response to subunit inactivated influenza vaccine. Study results and caveats: There was a suggestion from the authors that each seasonal influenza vaccination recruits few new T cells.

TCRdb used MiXCR to reprocess the RT-PCR reads, holding one entry per CDR3 protein. The table has 860,000 or so distinct CDR3 sequences, about 20% seen once. This clonotype occurred many times. Its target is not known. The ends were cut back, 0 bases at V and 7 bases at J, with 10 bases in the middle. The CDR3 contains 13 residues. Germline V gene lookup returns CDR1 SGHTA and CDR2 FQGNSA. This sample comprised PBMCs from blood, obtained roughly 5 days after vaccination. This receptor was taken from a man in his fifties or sixties who received an inactivated influenza vaccine. The V and J genes are TRBV7-2 and TRBJ2-7; D call uncertain. DNA for the CDR3: TGTGCCAGCAGCTTAGCGAGAGAGACAGAGCAGTACTTC. As protein: CASSLARETEQYF.